This T cell receptor beta chain was captured by sequencing in a study of T cell repertoires in cytomegalovirus infection (dated by TCRdb to about 2019). Background for the entire study: The HLA type of each donor mattered for the analysis, because public TCR beta signatures pointed to carriage of CMV infection along with the matching HLA type.

V loses 7 bases, J loses 4 bases, and the germline ends lie 14 bases apart. From cysteine to phenylalanine, the CDR3 is 13 amino acids long. Just CDR3 DNA is preserved here, 39 bases in frame from base 1. The germline V gene yields SGHRS for CDR1 and YFSETQ for CDR2. In the case of this clonotype: Its specific antigen is unknown. Base qualities are not provided; no much larger clone lies one nucleotide away.

Results the study describes overall, beyond this receptor: The ex vivo response was dominated by HLA-C-restricted CMV-specific TCR beta clonotypes, which also provided the single most frequent clonotype in two of eight donors. Carriers of CMV infection plus the relevant HLA type were discriminated by the cumulative frequency of public TCR beta family members in the study cohort and in an independent approximately 350-donor cohort.

The instrument given in TCRdb is Illumina HiSeq 1500. TCRdb redid the processing of the public reads, applying fastp at Q25 and MiXCR, and retained in-frame beta chains. CDR3 protein duplicates are merged, each entry listing the most common genes and DNA. Across this sample there are around 490,000 distinct CDR3 sequences, with 26% seen only once. The ten largest clones capture roughly 13% of the sample. Source material: PBMCs. The receptor's source is a human donor in good health (CMV status not recorded). Some clones in this sample may be carry-over from other donors' samples. The chain couples TRBV5-1 to TRBJ1-1; a confident D gene designation cannot be given. The CDR3 here reads CASRPPGFTEAFF. The sequenced DNA is TGCGCCAGCCGCCCGCCCGGTTTCACTGAAGCTTTCTTT.